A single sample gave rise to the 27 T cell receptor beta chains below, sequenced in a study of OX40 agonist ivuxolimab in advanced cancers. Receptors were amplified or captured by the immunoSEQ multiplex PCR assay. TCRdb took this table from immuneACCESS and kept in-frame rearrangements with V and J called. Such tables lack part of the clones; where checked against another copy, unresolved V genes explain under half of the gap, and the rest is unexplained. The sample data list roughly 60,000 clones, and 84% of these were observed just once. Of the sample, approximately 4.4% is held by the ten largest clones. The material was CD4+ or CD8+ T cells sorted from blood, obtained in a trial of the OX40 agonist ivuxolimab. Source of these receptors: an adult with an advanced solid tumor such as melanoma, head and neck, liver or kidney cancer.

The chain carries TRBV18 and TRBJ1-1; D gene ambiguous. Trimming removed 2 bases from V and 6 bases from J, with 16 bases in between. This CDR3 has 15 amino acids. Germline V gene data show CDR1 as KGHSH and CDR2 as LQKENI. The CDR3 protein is CASSPWNSPSPEAFF. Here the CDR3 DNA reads TGTGCCAGCTCACCATGGAACAGCCCGAGTCCTGAAGCTTTCTTT.

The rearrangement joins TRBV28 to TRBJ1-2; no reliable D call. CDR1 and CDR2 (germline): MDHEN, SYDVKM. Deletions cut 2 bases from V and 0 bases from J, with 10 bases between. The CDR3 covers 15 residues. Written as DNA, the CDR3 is TGTGCCAGCAGTTTAGTCCAGGAGACTAACTATGGCTACACCTTC. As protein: CASSLVQETNYGYTF.

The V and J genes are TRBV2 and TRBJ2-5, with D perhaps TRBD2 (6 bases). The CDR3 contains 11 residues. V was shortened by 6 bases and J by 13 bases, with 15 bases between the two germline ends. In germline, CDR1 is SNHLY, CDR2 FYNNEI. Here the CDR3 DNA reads TGTGCCAGCAGGCCCAGTGCCGGGAGGTACTTC. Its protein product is CASRPSAGRYF.

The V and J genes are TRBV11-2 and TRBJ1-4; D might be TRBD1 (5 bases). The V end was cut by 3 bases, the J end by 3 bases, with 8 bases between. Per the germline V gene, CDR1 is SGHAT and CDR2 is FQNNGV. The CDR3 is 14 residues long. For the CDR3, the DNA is TGTGCCAGCAGCTTGTCAGGGCCTAATGAAAAACTGTTTTTT. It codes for CASSLSGPNEKLFF.

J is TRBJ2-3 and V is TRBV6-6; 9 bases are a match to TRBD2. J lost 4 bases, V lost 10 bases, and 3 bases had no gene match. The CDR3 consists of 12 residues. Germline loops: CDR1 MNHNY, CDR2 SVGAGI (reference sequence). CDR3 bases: TGTGCCACTAGCGGGGAATCAGATACGCAGTATTTT. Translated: CATSGESDTQYF.

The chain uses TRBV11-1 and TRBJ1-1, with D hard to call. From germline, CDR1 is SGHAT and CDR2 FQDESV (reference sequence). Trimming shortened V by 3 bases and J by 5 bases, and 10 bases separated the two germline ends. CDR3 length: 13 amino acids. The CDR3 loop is CASSFGPRTEAFF. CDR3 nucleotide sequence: TGTGCCAGCAGCTTTGGGCCCAGGACTGAAGCTTTCTTT.

The CDR3 DNA reads TGTGCCATCAGTGAGGGGGCAGGGGGCGATGAAAAACTGTTTTTT. Protein product: CAISEGAGGDEKLFF. V is TRBV10-3 and J is TRBJ1-4, with 8 bases that match TRBD1. V dropped 2 bases and J dropped 6; count of bases not matched to a gene: 5. Germline CDR1 and CDR2: ENHRY and SYGVKD. The CDR3 runs to 15 residues.

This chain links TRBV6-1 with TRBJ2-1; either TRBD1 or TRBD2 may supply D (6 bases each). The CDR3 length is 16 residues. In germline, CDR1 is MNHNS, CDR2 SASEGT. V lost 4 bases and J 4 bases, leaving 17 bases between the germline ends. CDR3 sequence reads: CASSGFRGAIYNEQFF. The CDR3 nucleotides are TGTGCCAGCAGTGGTTTTAGGGGGGCTATTTACAATGAGCAGTTCTTC.

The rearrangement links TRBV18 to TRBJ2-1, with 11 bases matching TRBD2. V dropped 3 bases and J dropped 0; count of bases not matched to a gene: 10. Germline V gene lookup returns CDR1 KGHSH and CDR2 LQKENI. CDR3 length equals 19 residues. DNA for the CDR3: TGTGCCAGCTCACCGAACTGGCTAGCGGGAGGTAGCTCCTACAATGAGCAGTTCTTC. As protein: CASSPNWLAGGSSYNEQFF.

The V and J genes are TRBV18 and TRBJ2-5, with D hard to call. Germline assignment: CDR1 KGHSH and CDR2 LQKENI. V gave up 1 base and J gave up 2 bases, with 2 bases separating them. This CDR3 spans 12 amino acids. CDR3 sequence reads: CASSPRQETQYF. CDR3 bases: TGTGCCAGCTCACCACGGCAAGAGACCCAGTACTTC.

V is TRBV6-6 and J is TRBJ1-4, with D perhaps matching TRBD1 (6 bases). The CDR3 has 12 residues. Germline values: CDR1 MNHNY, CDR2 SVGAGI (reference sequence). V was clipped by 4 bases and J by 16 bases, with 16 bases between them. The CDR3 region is CASSFLRDMAFF. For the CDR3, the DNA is TGTGCCAGCAGTTTCCTCCGGGACATGGCGTTTTTT.

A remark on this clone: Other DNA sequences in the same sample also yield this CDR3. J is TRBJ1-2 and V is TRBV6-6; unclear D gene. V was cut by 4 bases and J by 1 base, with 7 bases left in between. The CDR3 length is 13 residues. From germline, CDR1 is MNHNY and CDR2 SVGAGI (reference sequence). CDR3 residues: CASSLDGNYGYTF. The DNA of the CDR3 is TGTGCCAGCAGTTTGGACGGTAACTATGGCTACACCTTC.

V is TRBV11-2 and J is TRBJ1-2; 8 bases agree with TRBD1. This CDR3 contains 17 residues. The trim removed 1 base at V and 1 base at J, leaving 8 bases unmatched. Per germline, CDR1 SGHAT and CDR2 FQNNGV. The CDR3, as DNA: TGTGCCAGCAGCTTAGCCCAGGGGGCTAGACGTAACTATGGCTACACCTTC. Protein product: CASSLAQGARRNYGYTF.

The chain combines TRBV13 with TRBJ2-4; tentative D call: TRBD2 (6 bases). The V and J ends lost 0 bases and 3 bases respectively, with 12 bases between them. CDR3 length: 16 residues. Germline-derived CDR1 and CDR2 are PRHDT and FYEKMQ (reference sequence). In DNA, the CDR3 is TGTGCCAGCAGCTTAGGGCTAGCGCAGTTCAAAAACATTCAGTACTTC. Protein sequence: CASSLGLAQFKNIQYF.

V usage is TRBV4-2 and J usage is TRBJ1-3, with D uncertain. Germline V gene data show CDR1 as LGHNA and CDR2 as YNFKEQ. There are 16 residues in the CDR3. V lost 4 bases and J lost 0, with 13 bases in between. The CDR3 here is CASSLNTANSGNTIYF. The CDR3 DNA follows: TGTGCCAGCAGCCTAAACACAGCTAACTCTGGAAACACCATATATTTT.

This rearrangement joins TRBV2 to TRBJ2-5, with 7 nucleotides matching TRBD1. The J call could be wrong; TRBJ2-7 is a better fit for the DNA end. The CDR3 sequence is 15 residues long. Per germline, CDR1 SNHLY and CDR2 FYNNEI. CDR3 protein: CASSWTEQGVYEQYF. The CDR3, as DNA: TGTGCCAGCAGTTGGACAGAGCAGGGGGTCTACGAGCAGTACTTC.

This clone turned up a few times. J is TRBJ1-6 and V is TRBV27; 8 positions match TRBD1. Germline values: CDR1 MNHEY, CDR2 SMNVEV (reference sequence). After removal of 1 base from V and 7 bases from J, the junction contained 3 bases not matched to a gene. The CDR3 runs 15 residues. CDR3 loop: CASSLLGQVNSPLHF. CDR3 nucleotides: TGTGCCAGCAGTTTATTGGGACAGGTGAATTCACCCCTCCACTTT.

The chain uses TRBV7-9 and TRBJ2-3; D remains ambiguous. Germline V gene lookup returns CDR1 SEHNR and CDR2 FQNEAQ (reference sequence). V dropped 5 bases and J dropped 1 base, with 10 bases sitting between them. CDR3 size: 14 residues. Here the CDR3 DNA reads TGTGCCAGCAGCCCACCCAGTGGCACAGATACGCAGTATTTT. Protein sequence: CASSPPSGTDTQYF.

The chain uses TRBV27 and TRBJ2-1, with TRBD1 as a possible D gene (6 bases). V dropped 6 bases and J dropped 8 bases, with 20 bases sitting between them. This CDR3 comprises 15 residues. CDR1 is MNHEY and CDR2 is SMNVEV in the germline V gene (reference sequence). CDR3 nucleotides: TGTGCCAGCAGCCCTGAGTGGGGGCTCGGCGATGAGCAGTTCTTC. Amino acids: CASSPEWGLGDEQFF.

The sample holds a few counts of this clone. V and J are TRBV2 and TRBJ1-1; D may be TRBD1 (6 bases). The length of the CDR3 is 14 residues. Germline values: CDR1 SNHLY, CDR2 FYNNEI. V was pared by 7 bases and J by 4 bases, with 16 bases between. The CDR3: CASKIRGEGTEAFF. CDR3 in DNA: TGTGCCAGCAAGATAAGGGGGGAGGGCACTGAAGCTTTCTTT.

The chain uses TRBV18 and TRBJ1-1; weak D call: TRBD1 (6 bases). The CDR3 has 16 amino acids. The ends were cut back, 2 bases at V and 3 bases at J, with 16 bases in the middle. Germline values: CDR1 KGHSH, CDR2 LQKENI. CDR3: CASSPGRGNGDTEAFF. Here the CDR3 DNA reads TGTGCCAGCTCACCAGGCAGGGGCAACGGGGACACTGAAGCTTTCTTT.

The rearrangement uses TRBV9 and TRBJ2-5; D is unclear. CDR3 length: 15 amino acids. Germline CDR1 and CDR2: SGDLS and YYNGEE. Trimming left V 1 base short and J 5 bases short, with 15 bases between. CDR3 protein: CASSVSGQTGETQYF. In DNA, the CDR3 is TGTGCCAGCAGCGTATCCGGTCAGACGGGTGAGACCCAGTACTTC.

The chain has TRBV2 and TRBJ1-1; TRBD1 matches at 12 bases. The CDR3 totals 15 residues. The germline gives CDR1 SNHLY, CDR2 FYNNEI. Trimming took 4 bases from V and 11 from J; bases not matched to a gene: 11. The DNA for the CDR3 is TGTGCCAGCAGTGCCCTCCGGGACAGGGGGCTGTGGGCTTTCTTT. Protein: CASSALRDRGLWAFF.

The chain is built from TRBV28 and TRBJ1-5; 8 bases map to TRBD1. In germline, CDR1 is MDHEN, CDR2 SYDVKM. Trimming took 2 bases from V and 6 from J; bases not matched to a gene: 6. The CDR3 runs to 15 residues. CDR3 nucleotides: TGTGCCAGCAGTTTAACGTCACAGGGGGGTCAGCCCCAGCATTTT. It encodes CASSLTSQGGQPQHF.

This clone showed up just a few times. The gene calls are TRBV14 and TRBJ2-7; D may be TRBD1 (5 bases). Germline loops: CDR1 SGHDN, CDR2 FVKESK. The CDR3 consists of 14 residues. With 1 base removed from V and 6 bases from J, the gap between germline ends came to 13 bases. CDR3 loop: CASSQAGYRTEQYF. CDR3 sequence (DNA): TGTGCCAGCAGCCAAGCAGGGTATCGGACCGAGCAGTACTTC.

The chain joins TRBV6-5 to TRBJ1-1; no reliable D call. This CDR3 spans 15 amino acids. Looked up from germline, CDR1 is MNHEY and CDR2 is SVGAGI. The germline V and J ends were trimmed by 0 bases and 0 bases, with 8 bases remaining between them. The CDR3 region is CASSYSLPLNTEAFF. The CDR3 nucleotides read TGTGCCAGCAGTTACTCTCTCCCTTTGAACACTGAAGCTTTCTTT.

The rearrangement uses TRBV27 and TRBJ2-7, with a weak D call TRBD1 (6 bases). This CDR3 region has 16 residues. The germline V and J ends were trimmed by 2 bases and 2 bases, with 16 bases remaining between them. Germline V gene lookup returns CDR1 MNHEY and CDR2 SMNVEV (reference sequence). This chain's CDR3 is CASSLRTRGLPYEQYF. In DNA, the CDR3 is TGTGCCAGCAGTTTACGTACCAGGGGTCTCCCCTACGAGCAGTACTTC.